Listed here are 8 T cell receptor beta chains from one sample, sequenced in a study of T cells in tuberculosis. Clones were read by immunoSEQ multiplex PCR, and TCRdb kept only the in-frame ones, dropping some. The sample records about 34,000 clones, roughly 93% being singletons. Documented time point: new active TB diagnosis, blood taken before or within 7 days of starting treatment. The sequenced sample was PBMCs, obtained at tuberculosis diagnosis. The origin of the receptors is an adult with tuberculosis.

CDR3 sequence (DNA): TGTGCCAGCAGCTTACTTGCAGGGGACTCCTACAATGAGCAGTTCTTC. Translation gives CASSLLAGDSYNEQFF. V is TRBV7-9 and J is TRBJ2-1; possibly TRBD1 for D (6 bases). Trimming removed 2 bases from V and 0 bases from J, with 11 bases in between. CDR3 size: 16 residues. Germline V gives CDR1 SEHNR, CDR2 FQNEAQ (reference sequence). The whole variable domain, filled in from reference TRBV7-9 and TRBJ2-1, reads DTGVSQNPRHKITKRGQNVTFRCDPISEHNRLYWYRQTLGQGPEFLTYFQNEAQLEKSRLLSDRFSAERPKGSFSTLEIQRTEQGDSAMYLCASSLLAGDSYNEQFFGPGTRLTVL.

The CDR3 reads CASSLATSYEQYF. The CDR3, as DNA: TGCGCCAGCAGCTTGGCGACTTCCTACGAGCAGTACTTC. The V and J genes are TRBV5-1 and TRBJ2-7; no definite D call. In germline, CDR1 is SGHRS, CDR2 YFSETQ. V was trimmed by 0 bases and J by 1 base, leaving 5 bases between them. The CDR3 has 13 residues.

This chain links TRBV18 with TRBJ1-1; 7 bases align to TRBD1. The CDR3 covers 15 residues. V was pared by 4 bases and J by 1 base, with 6 bases of the junction left unmatched. Germline CDR1 KGHSH, CDR2 LQKENI. The CDR3 DNA reads as TGTGCCAGCTCACTATCTCGGACAGGGAACACTGAAGCTTTCTTT. Translated: CASSLSRTGNTEAFF.

The gene calls are TRBV6-1 and TRBJ1-4, with D tentatively TRBD1 (5 bases). The CDR3 is 14 residues long. Germline V lookup: CDR1 MNHNS, CDR2 SASEGT. The V end was cut by 6 bases, the J end by 7 bases, with 15 bases between. CDR3 residues: CASRTAGSSEKLFF. CDR3 DNA: TGTGCCAGCAGGACAGCAGGGTCGAGTGAAAAACTGTTTTTT.

The chain joins TRBV19 to TRBJ1-6; D not resolved. Germline V gene data show CDR1 as LNHDA and CDR2 as SQIVND (reference sequence). The CDR3 runs to 16 residues. V was pared by 4 bases and J by 0 bases, with 10 bases between. The CDR3 DNA follows: TGTGCCAGTAGTAAACCGGGTAGCTCCTATAATTCACCCCTCCACTTT. This sequence encodes CASSKPGSSYNSPLHF.

With regard to this clone: Other DNA sequences in this specimen translate into the identical CDR3. DNA of the CDR3: TGCGCCAGCAGGTCTGGGGCCCCGTCAGATACGCAGTATTTT. Translated: CASRSGAPSDTQYF. The J gene is TRBJ2-3, the V gene TRBV5-1; D possibly corresponds to TRBD1 (5 bases). V dropped 5 bases and J dropped 4 bases, with 14 bases sitting between them. Germline V lookup: CDR1 SGHRS, CDR2 YFSETQ. The CDR3 extends over 14 amino acids.

This rearrangement joins TRBV14 to TRBJ2-7; possible D gene TRBD2, 6 bases. V was trimmed by 4 bases and J by 3 bases, leaving 19 bases between them. This CDR3 is built from 16 residues. Germline V gene data show CDR1 as SGHDN and CDR2 as FVKESK. The CDR3 DNA reads TGTGCCAGCAGCCCTCTGGTGGGGGGAGATCTCTACGAGCAGTACTTC. Amino acid sequence: CASSPLVGGDLYEQYF.

The chain employs TRBV11-2 and TRBJ2-2, with 9 positions matching TRBD1. The CDR3 has 16 residues. Unmatched junction bases numbered 6, after V lost 2 bases and J lost 5 bases. CDR1 and CDR2 from the germline V gene are SGHAT and FQNNGV. The CDR3 nucleotides are TGTGCCAGCAGCTTATCCGGGACAGGGCTGACCGGGGAGCTGTTTTTT. This translates into CASSLSGTGLTGELFF.